The source of this T cell receptor beta chain is a study of OX40 agonist ivuxolimab in advanced cancers. General notes on the study: Ivuxolimab was a fully human IgG2 agonistic monoclonal antibody targeting the costimulatory receptor OX40 (CD134). The dose-escalation cohort was over 70% male with a mean age of about 54 years, ranging from roughly 23 to 79. Partial responses were achieved by three dose-escalation patients, of whom one had hepatocellular carcinoma and two had cutaneous melanoma. The point of sequencing TCRbeta in the periphery was to test whether ivuxolimab changed TCR sequence diversity and drove clonal T-cell expansion. Prior anti-PD-1, anti-PD-L1 or anti-CTLA-4 therapy was permitted, and checkpoint inhibitors had been received by less than 45% of dose-escalation patients. The monotherapy dose-escalation portion (N of about 47 patients) of the phase I ivuxolimab trial is reported in the paper. Intravenous ivuxolimab was administered to patients every 2 weeks at six dose levels: 0.01, 0.1, 0.3, 1.5, 3 and 10 mg/kg. Among the 52 dose-escalation patients, 19 had hepatocellular carcinoma, roughly 15 melanoma, 9 renal cell carcinoma and 9 head and neck cancer.

Overall study results and their limits: In the 0.1-3.0 mg/kg groups, partial responders were among the patients with the lowest normalized peripheral clonal expansion, particularly in CD8+ T cells. At doses from 0.1 to 3.0 mg/kg, clonal expansion was seen in both CD4+ and CD8+ blood T cells between baseline and week 6. On average, CD8+ T cells showed more expanded clones than CD4+ T cells after ivuxolimab. Low levels of normalized T-cell clonal expansion were also seen in some nonresponding patients. Antigen specificity was not determined for the clonally expanded peripheral T cells.

Genomic DNA was extracted from sorted cells for sequencing of the TCRbeta CDR3 region. The immunoSEQ Assay was used for sequencing of TCRbeta CDR3 regions. TCRdb retrieved this table from immuneACCESS and kept in-frame rearrangements only. Not all clones are present; in checked studies, unresolved V genes account for under half, and no reason is known for the remainder. The sample has tens of thousands of clones on record, 75% to 90% of them singletons. The ten largest make up 5.5% to 8% of the sample. From its cysteine to its phenylalanine, the CDR3 spans 13 amino acids. The DNA shown is the 39-base CDR3, in frame from base 1. Based on the germline V gene, the CDR1 and CDR2 sequences are SGHDT and YYEEEE. Germline trimming amounts to 0 bases on V and 9 bases on J, with 2 as the count of junction bases outside the gene matches. Patients with a history of autoimmune disease or receiving systemic immunosuppression were excluded from the trial. Peripheral blood for TCR sequencing was drawn from every dose cohort at baseline, at cycle 4 day 1 and at cycle 7 day 1. Samples came from an open-label, multicenter, first-in-human phase I dose-escalation trial of ivuxolimab. Adults with locally advanced or metastatic head and neck squamous cell, hepatocellular, melanoma or renal cell carcinoma were enrolled in the trial. Before TCR sequencing, CD4+ T cells and CD8+ T cells from peripheral blood were sorted into separate populations.

Comment on this clone: Its cognate antigen has yet to be identified. Base qualities are not at hand, and no much larger clone is one base apart.

The sequence is built from TRBV5-6 and TRBJ2-3; TRBD1 fits 9 bases in the junction. This sequence originates from an adult with an advanced solid tumor such as melanoma, head and neck, liver or kidney cancer. Sequenced material: CD4+ or CD8+ T cells sorted from blood, taken in a trial of the OX40 agonist ivuxolimab. CDR3 protein: CASSLGQGVTQYF. The DNA reads as follows: TGTGCCAGCAGCTTGGGACAGGGGGTAACGCAGTATTTT. The CDR3 plus the reference TRBV5-6 and TRBJ2-3 genes for the other parts give the full variable domain: DAGVTQSPTHLIKTRGQQVTLRCSPKSGHDTVSWYQQALGQGPQFIFQYYEEEERQRGNFPDRFSGHQFPNYSSELNVNALLLGDSALYLCASSLGQGVTQYFGPGTRLTVL.